This T cell receptor beta chain was identified during a study of Graves' ophthalmopathy and Graves' hyperthyroidism. The study excluded patients with other autoimmune diseases, uncontrolled infections, pregnancy or lactation. The sample holds many counts of this clonotype. Using RNA transcripts, the TCR beta CDR3 regions were amplified. The library came from an HTBI-primed first-round RT-PCR and a second-round multiplex PCR. TCRdb re-called the multiplex PCR reads through MiXCR, storing one row per CDR3 protein. The data hold a few hundred thousand distinct CDR3 sequences, with 15% to 20% observed a single time. CDR1 is MNHEY and CDR2 is SVGEGT in the germline V gene. After removal of 6 bases from V and 4 bases from J, the junction contained 2 bases not matched to a gene. CDR3 length equals 15 residues.

The clonotype was recovered from a woman in her late teens or twenties with Graves' ophthalmopathy. The chain links TRBV6-2 or TRBV6-3 to TRBJ2-2; 13 nucleotides line up with TRBD2. Specimen: peripheral blood. DNA for the CDR3: TGTGCCAGCAGAAGGACTAGCGGGGGCACCGGGGAGCTGTTTTTT. Its translation is CASRRTSGGTGELFF.